The 5 T cell receptor beta chains below were found in one sample sequenced in a study of response to subunit inactivated influenza vaccine (dated by TCRdb to 2016 to 2018). The library came from RT-PCR. Sequencing took place on an Illumina HiSeq 2500. TCRdb redid the processing of the public reads, applying fastp at Q25 and MiXCR, and retained in-frame beta chains. Rows with one shared CDR3 protein collapse into an entry with the most common genes and DNA. A total of just under 250,000 distinct CDR3 sequences appear in this sample, more than 9% of them only once. The biggest ten clones account for roughly 7.7% of the sample. The source was non-naive T cells sorted from PBMCs, collected 14 to 15 days before vaccination. This specimen's cell subset or site label, per the study, means: memory T cell fraction. The receptors come from a man in his forties or fifties who received an inactivated influenza vaccine. Donor details come from another sample of the same person, matched by shared clones.

This clonotype was counted many times. V and J are TRBV29-1 and TRBJ1-1; TRBD1 is a possible D gene (5 bases). The germline gives CDR1 SQVTM, CDR2 ANQGSEA. Trimming shortened V by 4 bases and J by 3 bases, and 9 bases separated the two germline ends. CDR3 length: 12 amino acids. The CDR3 region has the DNA TGCAGCGTTGGGGGGGGAGACACTGAAGCTTTCTTT. Amino acid sequence: CSVGGGDTEAFF. Complete variable domain (other parts from reference TRBV29-1 and TRBJ1-1): SAVISQKPSRDICQRGTSLTIQCQVDSQVTMMFWYRQQPGQSLTLIATANQGSEATYESGFVIDKFPISRPNLTFSTLTVSNMSPEDSSIYLCSVGGGDTEAFFGQGTRLTVV.

The chain has TRBV5-1 and TRBJ2-5; D may be TRBD1 or TRBD2 (6 bases each). Trimming took off 4 bases at V and 4 bases at J, with 14 bases between the two ends. Germline V gives CDR1 SGHRS, CDR2 YFSETQ. CDR3 length equals 14 residues. This CDR3 reads CASSIKGGGETQYF. CDR3 nucleotides: TGCGCCAGCAGCATAAAAGGAGGGGGAGAGACCCAGTACTTC.

This chain links TRBV20-1 with TRBJ2-5; weak D call: TRBD1 (6 bases). Germline V gene sequence: CDR1 DFQATT, CDR2 SNEGSKA (reference sequence). V was clipped by 5 bases and J by 2 bases, with 18 bases between them. This CDR3 comprises 15 residues. CDR3 nucleotides: TGCAGTGCTGAACCGGGACAAGGGAATCAAGAGACCCAGTACTTC. As protein: CSAEPGQGNQETQYF.

There are many counts of this clonotype. V and J are TRBV7-2 and TRBJ2-3; D might be TRBD2 (6 bases). With 5 bases removed from V and 2 bases from J, the gap between germline ends came to 14 bases. Germline V lookup: CDR1 SGHTA, CDR2 FQGNSA. The CDR3 consists of 15 residues. The CDR3 here is CASSASGGYTDTQYF. The CDR3 DNA sequence: TGTGCCAGCAGCGCCTCCGGGGGTTACACAGATACGCAGTATTTT.

Concerning this clonotype itself: This may come from a read error, since a much larger clone is one base off. This sequence joins TRBV6-7 and TRBJ2-1, with D perhaps matching TRBD2 (6 bases). TRBV6-7 belongs to the ORF category, with a function that is uncertain. CDR3 length: 16 amino acids. CDR3 bases: TGTGTCAGCAGTGCCTCTCTAGCGCCGGGGTACAATGAGCAGTTCTTC. As protein: CVSSASLAPGYNEQFF.